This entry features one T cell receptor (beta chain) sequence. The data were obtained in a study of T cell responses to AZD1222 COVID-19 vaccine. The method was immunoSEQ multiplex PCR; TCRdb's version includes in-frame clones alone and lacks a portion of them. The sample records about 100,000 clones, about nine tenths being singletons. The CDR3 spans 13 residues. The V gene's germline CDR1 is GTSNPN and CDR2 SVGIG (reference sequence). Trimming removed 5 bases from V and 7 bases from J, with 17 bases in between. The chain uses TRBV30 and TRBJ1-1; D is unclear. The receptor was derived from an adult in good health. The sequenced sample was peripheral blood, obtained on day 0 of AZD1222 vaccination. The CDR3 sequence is CAWGPSQTSEAFF. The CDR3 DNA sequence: TGTGCCTGGGGACCCTCCCAAACCAGTGAAGCTTTCTTT.